The entry that follows covers one TCR beta chain sequence. The antigen it recognizes is unknown. One base away there is no much larger clone; base qualities are not given. The data belong to a study of T cells in localized non-small cell lung cancer (TCRdb year 2020). As for the study more broadly: T cell repertoires of more than 200 early-stage NSCLC patients were analyzed, with tumors being compared against uninvolved tumor-adjacent lungs. The cohort was made up of 200 to 250 treatment-naive NSCLC patients whose localized lung tumors had been resected. The mean age of the NSCLC patients was roughly 70 years, with roughly 120 men and 100 to 110 women.

Taken from the germline V gene (reference sequence), the CDR1 and CDR2 loops are WNHNN and SYGVQD. The germline ends are 13 bases apart after V is trimmed by 4 bases and J by 9 bases. From its cysteine to its phenylalanine, the CDR3 spans 13 amino acids. CDR3 DNA only is kept here, 39 bases in frame from base 1. At diagnosis, tumor, uninvolved tumor-adjacent lung and peripheral blood were collected and then preserved as a mix of FFPE and fresh-frozen material. For TCR repertoire profiling, the blood samples were analyzed as peripheral blood mononuclear cells. The immunoSEQ Assay was used to sequence TCR beta CDR3 regions from DNA. Regarding the original processing steps: T cell density was computed as TCR beta template counts normalized to usable DNA estimated by amplifying housekeeping genes. Using the preseqR package, richness was estimated by extrapolating to 120,000 templates for tissue samples and 400,000 templates for PBMC samples. Clonality was defined by subtracting Pielou's evenness from one. Tissue-enriched TCRs were identified by differential abundance testing using productive amino-acid clonotypes, minimum total count 5 and alpha 0.1. The Jaccard Index and the Morisita Overlap Index were used to measure how much the repertoires overlapped between compartments. GLIPH grouped TCR beta CDR3s together with public tetramer-defined viral CDR3s, and a viral motif had to include at least three viral sequences and also show V-gene enrichment. This immuneACCESS table, as held by TCRdb, lists in-frame sequences with V and J called but not all clones. Of the missing ones, under half trace to an unresolved V gene in checked studies; the others have no known cause. The V and J calls and clone size come from that table; D and trimming were worked out from the DNA. Across this sample there are tens of thousands of clones, with around nine tenths seen only once. The top ten clonotypes cover roughly 23% of the sample.

The full study reports these points: Of the top 100 tumor clones, a median of roughly 53 were detected in paired uninvolved adjacent lung; about 28 were also among that lung's top 100. Longer overall survival was associated with higher blood T cell density, whereas shorter survival was associated with higher adjacent-lung clonality. Multi-region tumor sequencing was not performed, so intratumor heterogeneity could not be excluded. The highest T cell clonality was observed in uninvolved tumor-adjacent lung, where clonality exceeded that of tumor, suggesting that antigenic responses were more focused in uninvolved tumor-adjacent lung. Because the study design was exploratory, TCR variables were selected using unadjusted p-values without false-discovery rate correction.

The sequencing here drew on PBMCs, taken before any cancer treatment. This TCR was recovered from a man aged 35 to 69 with stage II squamous cell lung carcinoma. The V and J segments used are TRBV10-1 and TRBJ2-1; matching of 6 bases hints at TRBD2 as the D gene. The DNA is as follows: TGCGCCAGCAGTGTGTCGGGAGTAGGTGAGCAGTTCTTC. It codes for CASSVSGVGEQFF.